The next 25 T cell receptor beta chains were all read from a single sample in a study of blood T cell repertoires in COVID-19. The method was immunoSEQ multiplex PCR; TCRdb's version includes in-frame clones alone and lacks a portion of them. The sample carries around 100,000 clones, roughly 80% recorded once. The sample comprised peripheral blood. Receptors were obtained from a man between 60 and 75 years old with acute or convalescent COVID-19.

A few counts support this clone. The V call is TRBV7-8, the J call TRBJ2-7, with D possibly TRBD2 on 5 matching bases. Per the germline V gene, CDR1 is SGHVS and CDR2 is FQNEAQ. This CDR3 is 13 amino acids long. The ends were cut back, 2 bases at V and 3 bases at J, with 8 bases in the middle. The CDR3 DNA follows: TGTGCCAGCAGCTTATCACGGGGCTACGAGCAGTACGTC. It encodes CASSLSRGYEQYV.

The chain is built from TRBV2 and TRBJ1-2, with 7 positions matching TRBD1. Trimming cost V 5 bases and J 3 bases; bases outside gene matches: 3. Germline assignment: CDR1 SNHLY and CDR2 FYNNEI. The CDR3 extends over 13 amino acids. The CDR3, as DNA: TGTGCCAGCAGTAACGACAGGGACTATGGCTACACCTTC. As protein: CASSNDRDYGYTF.

This rearrangement joins TRBV30 to TRBJ2-5; D perhaps matches TRBD2 (5 bases). CDR1 and CDR2 (germline): GTSNPN, SVGIG (reference sequence). V was cut by 0 bases and J by 7 bases, with 6 bases left in between. CDR3 length: 11 amino acids. The CDR3 region has the DNA TGTGCCTGGAGTGTACGGGGGACCCAGTACTTC. Its translation is CAWSVRGTQYF.

The chain carries TRBV15 and TRBJ2-1; 11 nucleotides line up with TRBD1. Trimming took 1 base from V and 7 from J; bases not matched to a gene: 6. Germline V lookup: CDR1 LNHNV, CDR2 YYDKDF (reference sequence). The CDR3 is made up of 16 amino acids. The CDR3 region has the DNA TGTGCCACCAGCAGAGCTGGCGGGACAGGGGGGAATGAGCAGTTCTTC. Translating it yields CATSRAGGTGGNEQFF.

This clone was seen a handful of times. The CDR3 here is CASSVGTGGEAFF. The CDR3 coding sequence is TGTGCCAGCAGCGTAGGGACAGGGGGAGAAGCTTTCTTT. The V and J genes are TRBV9 and TRBJ1-1; 10 nucleotides agree with TRBD1. This CDR3 comprises 13 residues. With 0 bases clipped from V and 8 bases from J, the junction kept 1 base outside the gene matches. Germline V gene sequence: CDR1 SGDLS, CDR2 YYNGEE.

This chain uses TRBV19 with TRBJ2-2; 8 positions match TRBD1. The length of the CDR3 is 15 residues. CDR1 and CDR2 (germline): LNHDA, SQIVND (reference sequence). V lost 5 bases to trimming and J lost 6 bases; unmatched junction nucleotides: 8. The CDR3: CASSPGQGWPGELFF. The CDR3 nucleotides are TGTGCCAGTAGTCCAGGACAGGGATGGCCCGGGGAGCTGTTTTTT.

This clone was picked up one time. This chain joins TRBV18 and TRBJ2-1, with 8 bases fitting TRBD2. The CDR3 sequence is 14 residues long. Germline trimming cut 3 bases from V and 7 bases from J; bases unmatched to any gene: 5. Germline values: CDR1 KGHSH, CDR2 LQKENI. The CDR3 sequence: CASSPSGNRNEQFF. The CDR3 DNA reads TGTGCCAGCTCACCTAGCGGGAATAGGAATGAGCAGTTCTTC.

The chain employs TRBV6-5 and TRBJ1-5; 8 nucleotides agree with TRBD1. The CDR3 runs to 15 residues. The junction had 7 bases not matched to a gene; V was cut back by 6 bases and J by 3 bases. The germline CDR1 and CDR2 sequences are MNHEY and SVGAGI. In DNA, the CDR3 is TGTGCCAGCAGCCCCGGACAGGGAATCAATCAGCCCCAGCATTTT. This codes for CASSPGQGINQPQHF.

The rearrangement links TRBV28 to TRBJ1-2; 7 positions agree with TRBD1. V dropped 5 bases and J dropped 2; count of bases not matched to a gene: 5. The CDR3 extends over 14 amino acids. Germline values: CDR1 MDHEN, CDR2 SYDVKM. CDR3 residues: CASSANRGNYGYTF. For the CDR3, the DNA is TGTGCCAGCAGTGCCAACAGGGGAAACTATGGCTACACCTTC.

This clone was counted between two and nine times. The chain carries TRBV18 and TRBJ1-5; 7 bases match TRBD1. V lost 3 bases and J lost 2; bases outside the gene matches: 7. Looked up from germline, CDR1 is KGHSH and CDR2 is LQKENI. CDR3 length: 16 residues. CDR3 nucleotides: TGTGCCAGCTCACCTTGGGACAGTTGGGGCAATCAGCCCCAGCATTTT. Translation gives CASSPWDSWGNQPQHF.

This chain joins TRBV6-4 and TRBJ2-3; D uncertain. This CDR3 comprises 14 residues. Per the germline V gene, CDR1 is MRHNA and CDR2 is SNTAGT. V dropped 4 bases and J dropped 0 bases, with 8 bases sitting between them. CDR3 amino acids: CASSAGSSTDTQYF. The CDR3 DNA reads TGTGCCAGCAGTGCCGGTTCGAGCACAGATACGCAGTATTTT.

This chain uses TRBV4-3 with TRBJ2-1; 8 bases match TRBD2. V was pared by 4 bases and J by 4 bases, with 3 bases of the junction left unmatched. This CDR3 contains 14 residues. CDR1 and CDR2 from the germline V gene are LGHNA and YSLEER. The CDR3 sequence is CASSLGLAYNEQFF. DNA of the CDR3: TGCGCCAGCAGCCTCGGACTAGCATACAATGAGCAGTTCTTC.

The chain couples TRBV6-5 to TRBJ1-2; D is ambiguous. This CDR3 region has 12 residues. The V end lost 0 bases, the J end lost 8 bases, and 7 bases lay between the germline ends. Germline assignment: CDR1 MNHEY and CDR2 SVGAGI. The CDR3 loop is CASSYSPGGYTF. In nucleotides, the CDR3 is TGTGCCAGCAGTTACTCCCCGGGGGGCTACACCTTC.

This sequence joins TRBV3-1 (or the pseudogene TRBV3-2) and TRBJ2-5; the match to TRBD2 covers 12 bases. Germline CDR1 reads LGHDT; CDR2 reads YNNKEL (reference sequence). J was trimmed by 2 bases and V by 5 bases; bases with no gene match: 3. The CDR3 has 15 amino acids. Here the CDR3 reads CASSYLAGGQETQYF. The CDR3 DNA follows: TGTGCCAGCAGCTACCTAGCGGGAGGGCAAGAGACCCAGTACTTC.

The chain employs TRBV10-3 and TRBJ2-2, with 7 nucleotides matching TRBD2. The CDR3 covers 16 residues. Trimming took 4 bases from V and 2 from J; bases not matched to a gene: 7. Germline V lookup: CDR1 ENHRY, CDR2 SYGVKD. CDR3: CAISGLASGNTGELFF. The CDR3 nucleotides read TGTGCCATCAGTGGGTTGGCTAGCGGAAACACCGGGGAGCTGTTTTTT.

This rearrangement joins TRBV5-1 to TRBJ2-1; TRBD2 matches 12 bases. J was trimmed by 4 bases and V by 4 bases; bases with no gene match: 3. This CDR3 comprises 15 residues. The germline gives CDR1 SGHRS, CDR2 YFSETQ. DNA of the CDR3: TGCGCCAGCAGCCCTGGACTAGCGGGATACAATGAGCAGTTCTTC. The encoded protein is CASSPGLAGYNEQFF.

V gene TRBV7-9 combines with J gene TRBJ2-3; the D gene is possibly TRBD1 (5 bases). In germline, CDR1 is SEHNR, CDR2 FQNEAQ (reference sequence). V shed 0 bases and J shed 7 bases, with 11 bases lying between them. This CDR3 has 14 amino acids. CDR3 sequence (DNA): TGTGCCAGCAGCTTAGCCCAAGGGGCTAATACGCAGTATTTT. This translates into CASSLAQGANTQYF. The variable domain in full, completed from reference TRBV7-9 and TRBJ2-3, reads DTGVSQNPRHKITKRGQNVTFRCDPISEHNRLYWYRQTLGQGPEFLTYFQNEAQLEKSRLLSDRFSAERPKGSFSTLEIQRTEQGDSAMYLCASSLAQGANTQYFGPGTRLTVL.

V gene TRBV10-1 combines with J gene TRBJ2-3, with D perhaps matching TRBD2 (6 bases). The germline V gene has CDR1 WNHNN and CDR2 SYGVQD (reference sequence). Trimming cost V 4 bases and J 9 bases, with 14 bases left between them. There are 13 residues in the CDR3. The CDR3 DNA reads as TGCGCCAGCAGTGTTAGGCGGGAAGGAACGCAGTATTTT. This gives the protein CASSVRREGTQYF.

The V and J genes are TRBV5-4 and TRBJ1-5; possible D gene TRBD1, 5 bases. The V end lost 4 bases, the J end lost 7 bases, and 15 bases lay between the germline ends. The CDR3 extends over 14 amino acids. The germline gives CDR1 SGHNT, CDR2 YYREEE (reference sequence). The chain's CDR3 is CASSAGTSGQPQHF. The CDR3 DNA sequence: TGTGCCAGCAGCGCGGGGACTAGCGGACAGCCCCAGCATTTT.

V and J are TRBV29-1 and TRBJ1-2; 7 nucleotides agree with TRBD1. Losses at the gene ends were 5 bases for V and 8 bases for J; bases not matched to a gene: 11. The CDR3 runs 13 residues. CDR1 and CDR2 (germline): SQVTM, ANQGSEA. CDR3: CSVYLTGSGGYTF. CDR3 bases: TGCAGCGTTTACTTGACAGGGAGTGGCGGCTACACCTTC.

The genes are TRBV4-1 and TRBJ2-2, with TRBD1 matching over 10 bases. The CDR3 sequence is 15 residues long. Germline CDR1 MGHRA, CDR2 YSYEKL. V was pared by 1 base and J by 7 bases, with 3 bases of the junction left unmatched. The CDR3 is CASSQGGQGSGELFF. Here the CDR3 DNA reads TGCGCCAGCAGCCAAGGGGGACAGGGGAGCGGGGAGCTGTTTTTT.

The chain recombines TRBV29-1 with TRBJ2-1, with 7 bases matching TRBD2. This CDR3 region has 14 residues. Germline CDR1 is SQVTM and CDR2 is ANQGSEA. Trimming removed 6 bases from V and 5 bases from J; junction bases left unmatched: 10. The CDR3 reads CSVARRGRDNEQFF. In nucleotides, the CDR3 is TGCAGCGTCGCGCGCCGGGGGAGGGACAATGAGCAGTTCTTC.

This clone was recorded a few times. J is TRBJ2-2 and V is TRBV11-2; D might be TRBD1 (6 bases). From germline, CDR1 is SGHAT and CDR2 FQNNGV. CDR3 size: 18 residues. V was shortened by 5 bases and J by 0 bases, with 19 bases between the two germline ends. The CDR3 here is CASSHPVNGTPNTGELFF. DNA of the CDR3: TGTGCCAGCAGCCATCCCGTGAACGGGACACCGAACACCGGGGAGCTGTTTTTT.

The chain is built from TRBV5-1 and TRBJ1-1; D possibly corresponds to TRBD1 (6 bases). The germline V gene encodes CDR1 SGHRS and CDR2 YFSETQ. This CDR3 has 13 amino acids. V gave up 7 bases and J gave up 2 bases, with 12 bases separating them. The CDR3 region has the DNA TGCGCCAGCTCAGACAGGCACAACACTGAAGCTTTCTTT. Its translation: CASSDRHNTEAFF.

This clone was seen a single time. The V call is TRBV7-6, the J call TRBJ1-3; 8 nucleotides align to TRBD1. The length of the CDR3 is 17 residues. V lost 5 bases, J lost 4 bases, and 13 bases stayed unmatched. Germline values: CDR1 SGHVS, CDR2 FNYEAQ. CDR3 sequence (DNA): TGTGCCAGCAGCATCTCCGGGACAGGCCTGTCAGGAAACACCATATATTTT. Translating gives CASSISGTGLSGNTIYF. The complete variable domain, with remaining parts taken from reference TRBV7-6 and TRBJ1-3, reads GAGVSQSPRYKVTKRGQDVALRCDPISGHVSLYWYRQALGQGPEFLTYFNYEAQQDKSGLPNDRFSAERPEGSISTLTIQRTEQRDSAMYRCASSISGTGLSGNTIYFGEGSWLTVV.